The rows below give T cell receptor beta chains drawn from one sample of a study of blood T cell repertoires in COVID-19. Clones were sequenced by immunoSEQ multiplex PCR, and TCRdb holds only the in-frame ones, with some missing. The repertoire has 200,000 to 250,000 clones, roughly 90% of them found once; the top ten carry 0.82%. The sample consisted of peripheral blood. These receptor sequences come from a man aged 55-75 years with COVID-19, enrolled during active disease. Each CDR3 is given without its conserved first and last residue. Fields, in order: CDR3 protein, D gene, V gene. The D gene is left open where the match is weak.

cdr3_aa: ASSLEGLAPEQY; d_call: TRBD2; v_call: TRBV5-1
cdr3_aa: ASSQFRSSYEQY; d_call: -; v_call: TRBV14
cdr3_aa: ASSQDFGDTQY; d_call: -; v_call: TRBV4-2
cdr3_aa: ASSVAVANEKLF; d_call: -; v_call: TRBV9
cdr3_aa: ASSLPGPEKLF; d_call: -; v_call: TRBV3-1/TRBV3-2
cdr3_aa: ASSSFYEQY; d_call: -; v_call: TRBV27
cdr3_aa: ASREDRGAEAF; d_call: TRBD1; v_call: TRBV7-3
cdr3_aa: ASSLQGGQGRRANYGYT; d_call: -; v_call: TRBV5-1
cdr3_aa: ASSQDNLNTEAF; d_call: -; v_call: TRBV3-1/TRBV3-2
cdr3_aa: ASSLDAPRVSGNTIY; d_call: -; v_call: TRBV5-1
cdr3_aa: ASSLEPAGGLADTQY; d_call: TRBD2; v_call: TRBV11-2
cdr3_aa: AWSRGYRNYGYT; d_call: -; v_call: TRBV30
cdr3_aa: AISELDRGNTEAF; d_call: TRBD1; v_call: TRBV10-3
cdr3_aa: ASSFRQGAEGYT; d_call: TRBD1; v_call: TRBV27
cdr3_aa: ASSSGQINEKLF; d_call: TRBD1; v_call: TRBV28
cdr3_aa: ASSPGGGGNEQF; d_call: -; v_call: TRBV7-2
cdr3_aa: ASRGTGLTNEQY; d_call: TRBD1; v_call: TRBV25-1
cdr3_aa: ASSGGRQGGTYNEQF; d_call: -; v_call: TRBV9
cdr3_aa: ASSSRLAGEGTGELF; d_call: TRBD2; v_call: TRBV11-3
cdr3_aa: ASSERQKSSYNEQF; d_call: -; v_call: TRBV11-1
cdr3_aa: ASSQVIGGAGNEQF; d_call: -; v_call: TRBV4-1
cdr3_aa: ASSWDSPNTGELF; d_call: TRBD1; v_call: TRBV2
cdr3_aa: ASSFLAGDNYNEQF; d_call: TRBD2; v_call: TRBV5-1
cdr3_aa: AWRKDSPNYGYT; d_call: -; v_call: TRBV30
cdr3_aa: ASSLVGQGVNEQF; d_call: -; v_call: TRBV5-1
cdr3_aa: ASSLKTVRNTEAF; d_call: -; v_call: TRBV5-4
cdr3_aa: ASSIQIRGTYGYT; d_call: -; v_call: TRBV19
cdr3_aa: ASSLGAENIQY; d_call: -; v_call: TRBV12-3/TRBV12-4
cdr3_aa: ASSQDRNSGYEQY; d_call: -; v_call: TRBV4-2
cdr3_aa: ASSPPWQGAAGELF; d_call: TRBD1; v_call: TRBV18
cdr3_aa: ASSTPGGNTGELF; d_call: TRBD1; v_call: TRBV19
cdr3_aa: ASSLGSSRGPYEQY; d_call: TRBD1; v_call: TRBV6-5
cdr3_aa: AISESPGQGSYEQY; d_call: TRBD1; v_call: TRBV10-3
cdr3_aa: ASRWDRELNEQF; d_call: TRBD1; v_call: TRBV6-5
cdr3_aa: ASSLLGQGGAGELF; d_call: TRBD1; v_call: TRBV13
cdr3_aa: ASSPGTSGSFYNEQF; d_call: TRBD2; v_call: TRBV5-1
cdr3_aa: ASSLVGRGSKNIQY; d_call: -; v_call: TRBV5-7
cdr3_aa: ASSLSEPNYGYT; d_call: -; v_call: TRBV5-1
cdr3_aa: ASSRRGGRATSYEQY; d_call: TRBD2; v_call: TRBV5-1
cdr3_aa: ASSESGGTGRLTLH; d_call: TRBD1; v_call: TRBV25-1
cdr3_aa: ASKQGANTEAF; d_call: TRBD1; v_call: TRBV7-9
cdr3_aa: ASGVAGGPNEQF; d_call: TRBD2; v_call: TRBV6-5
cdr3_aa: ASSETSGGTFGEQY; d_call: TRBD2; v_call: TRBV6-1
cdr3_aa: ASSPTRGGRESNEQF; d_call: TRBD2; v_call: TRBV4-1
cdr3_aa: ASRVPGQGNSGNTIY; d_call: TRBD1; v_call: TRBV19
cdr3_aa: ASIWQGQTTGELF; d_call: TRBD1; v_call: TRBV19
cdr3_aa: ASTPGGGSGRFRNEQF; d_call: TRBD2; v_call: TRBV27
cdr3_aa: AWTAGLPTSGYT; d_call: -; v_call: TRBV30
cdr3_aa: ASSAEGYQPQH; d_call: -; v_call: TRBV7-8
cdr3_aa: ASSLGGGSYEQY; d_call: -; v_call: TRBV7-9
cdr3_aa: ASRAGLAAYEQY; d_call: TRBD2; v_call: TRBV7-8
cdr3_aa: ASSEPTGANVLT; d_call: -; v_call: TRBV28
cdr3_aa: ASSVGGTGYAGELF; d_call: TRBD1; v_call: TRBV9
cdr3_aa: ATNQQGRGYEQY; d_call: TRBD2; v_call: TRBV6-6
cdr3_aa: ASSPQGGGSYEQY; d_call: -; v_call: TRBV7-6